Listed below are T cell receptor beta chains from one sample, sequenced in a study of blood T cell repertoires in COVID-19. Using immunoSEQ multiplex PCR, the repertoire was profiled, and TCRdb retains in-frame clones only, with some absent. The sample includes roughly 190,000 clones, 65% to 85% of them seen just once. The sample consisted of peripheral blood. These receptors all come from a human donor with acute or convalescent COVID-19. The donor label of this sample is uncertain. Both conserved end residues are part of each CDR3. The D gene is left open where the match is weak. The size field is filled for only some rows; it gives once, few, many or a size class.

j_gene | d_gene | abundance | v_gene | CDR3nt | CDR3aa
TRBJ1-3 | TRBD1 | NA | TRBV9 | TGTGCCAGCAGTAGACAAGACAGGGGATCTGGAAACACCATATATTTT | CASSRQDRGSGNTIYF
TRBJ2-1 | TRBD2 | NA | TRBV30 | TGTGCCTGGAGTAAACCAACGGGACTAGCTGAGCAGTTCTTC | CAWSKPTGLAEQFF
TRBJ2-5 | TRBD2 | NA | TRBV6-5 | TGTGCCAGCAGTTTCTCTAGCGGGGTAGAAGAGACCCAGTACTTC | CASSFSSGVEETQYF
TRBJ2-7 | NA | NA | TRBV4-1 | TGCGCCAGCAGCCCCTCCCTGGGGGCGAGGGAGCAGTACTTC | CASSPSLGAREQYF
TRBJ2-1 | TRBD2 | NA | TRBV13 | TGTGCCAGCAGCTTAAAGGGACTAGCGGGGGGTTGGGGCAATGAGCAGTTCTTC | CASSLKGLAGGWGNEQFF
TRBJ1-5 | TRBD1 | NA | TRBV27 | TGTGCCAGCAGCCCCGGGGACAGGGCAAATCAGCCCCAGCATTTT | CASSPGDRANQPQHF
TRBJ1-5 | NA | NA | TRBV7-8 | TGTGCCAGCAGCTTGGGGGCCCGGACAGCAAATCAGCCCCAGCATTTT | CASSLGARTANQPQHF
TRBJ2-7 | TRBD2 | NA | TRBV7-2 | TGTGCCAGCAGCTTTTCGGGGGGCTCCTACGAGCAGTACTTC | CASSFSGGSYEQYF
TRBJ1-4 | NA | once | TRBV27 | TGTGCCAGCACCCTCCTGTTCAGGGGCGGGGGTGAAAAACTGTTTTTT | CASTLLFRGGGEKLFF
TRBJ2-7 | NA | NA | TRBV6-5 | TGTGCCAGCACGCAGGCAGGGGAGGGCTACGAGCAGTACTTC | CASTQAGEGYEQYF
TRBJ2-3 | TRBD2 | NA | TRBV7-2 | TGTGCCAGCAGCCCGGGACTAGCGGGAGATCCTACGCAGTATTTT | CASSPGLAGDPTQYF
TRBJ2-1 | NA | NA | TRBV3-1/TRBV3-2 | TGTGCCAGCAGCCAGGGCCCGCAGCAGTTCTTC | CASSQGPQQFF
TRBJ1-2 | NA | NA | TRBV19 | TGTGCCAGTAGTAATCTCGTGGGGAGGGATGGCTACACCTTC | CASSNLVGRDGYTF
TRBJ2-7 | NA | NA | TRBV5-6 | TGTGCCAGCAGCTTGACGCCGGGGAGCTCCTACGAGCAGTACTTC | CASSLTPGSSYEQYF
TRBJ1-2 | NA | once | TRBV27 | TGTGCCAGCAGTTTTAAGGGGTACTATGGCTACACCTTC | CASSFKGYYGYTF
TRBJ2-3 | TRBD1 | once | TRBV12-5 | TGTGCTAGTGGTTTCACGACAGGGGGGCCTTTAAGCACAGATACGCAGTATTTT | CASGFTTGGPLSTDTQYF
TRBJ2-2 | NA | few | TRBV7-8 | TGTGCCAGCAGGCCGCGGCTCACCGGGGAGCTGTTTTTT | CASRPRLTGELFF
TRBJ2-7 | TRBD2 | NA | TRBV6-2/TRBV6-3 | TGTGCCAGCAGTCGACTAGCGGGGGCCTACGAGCAGTACTTC | CASSRLAGAYEQYF
TRBJ2-7 | NA | few | TRBV5-1 | TGCGCCAGCAGCTTTGACCGGCCGGCGGGCGAGCAGTACTTC | CASSFDRPAGEQYF
TRBJ2-7 | TRBD2 | NA | TRBV30 | TGTGCCTGGAATCCGGGACTAGCAAACGAGCAGTACTTC | CAWNPGLANEQYF
TRBJ1-2 | NA | NA | TRBV28 | TGTGCCAGCAGTTTAGGACAAGCCTATGGCTACACCTTC | CASSLGQAYGYTF
TRBJ2-3 | NA | NA | TRBV12-3/TRBV12-4 | TGTGCCAGCAGCCACAGCAACACAGATACGCAGTATTTT | CASSHSNTDTQYF